This T cell receptor (beta chain) stems from a study of blood T cell repertoires in COVID-19. Study background: COVID-19 samples collected from the United States, Italy and Spain covered acute and convalescent phases. PBMCs, B-cell-depleted T cells, or T cells were the source of the cDNA or gDNA that made up the material.

Which cohort a participant joined came from the clinical history participants gave. How the authors handled the data: Estimation of nucleated cell counts relied on the amplification of reference gene primers. Clones were sequenced by immunoSEQ multiplex PCR, and TCRdb holds only the in-frame ones, with some missing. V and J calls and clone size are those listed in that table; D and trimming were worked out from the DNA. The table records 150,000 to 200,000 clones, around 80% of them present only once. Sequencing was done on a sample of PBMCs or T cells enriched from blood (not recorded which). The receptor comes from a man aged 50-59 years who had recovered from COVID-19.

The DNA for the CDR3 is TGTGCCAGCAGCTTGCAACAGGGAATCAACGGGGAGCTGTTTTTT. As protein: CASSLQQGINGELFF. The chain uses TRBV5-4 and TRBJ2-2, with D possibly matching TRBD1 (6 bases). V lost 1 base to trimming and J lost 7 bases, with 14 bases between them. This CDR3 comprises 15 residues. Germline CDR1 is SGHNT and CDR2 is YYREEE (reference sequence).